This TCR beta chain was recovered during a study of T cell changes during pregnancy in multiple sclerosis. The method was immunoSEQ multiplex PCR; TCRdb's version includes in-frame clones alone and lacks a portion of them. The profile shows about 67,000 clones, roughly 90% of them singletons. This clone appeared once. Source: peripheral blood, taken in the second trimester of pregnancy. This receptor was identified in a female donor with multiple sclerosis, enrolled in a pregnancy study.

The CDR3 protein is CASSYTPGTEAFF. CDR3 sequence (DNA): TGTGCCAGCAGTTACACACCGGGCACTGAAGCTTTCTTT. The gene calls are TRBV27 and TRBJ1-1; no firm D call. CDR3 length: 13 residues. The ends were cut back, 4 bases at V and 4 bases at J, with 10 bases in the middle. Germline V gene lookup returns CDR1 MNHEY and CDR2 SMNVEV (reference sequence).